The TCR beta chain described here comes from a study of CD8 T cells in ankylosing spondylitis (dated by TCRdb to 2016 to 2017). Context from the whole study: The study profiled T cell receptor beta repertoires in healthy donors and ankylosing spondylitis patients to find disease-linked TCR variants. The full study cohort comprised 25 or so ankylosing spondylitis patients and about 110 healthy donors. Samples of peripheral blood were taken, and for ankylosing spondylitis patients, synovial fluid was collected as well. The investigation overall reported the following: The disease-linked clones showed a CD8+ phenotype and occurred at relatively low frequencies in peripheral blood. Some motif variants had previously been reported in the synovial fluid and blood of reactive arthritis patients, which suggests shared mechanisms of disease initiation. Blood from ankylosing spondylitis patients appeared to be characterized by a TCR beta motif made up of under 10 highly homologous amino acid variants. The disease-linked clones were reported to be significantly enriched in matched synovial fluid samples from ankylosing spondylitis patients.

Notes on this clonotype: This receptor's antigen is unknown. No base qualities exist here, and no much larger clone lies one base off it.

Data came from an Illumina HiSeq 2500. Quantitative 5'-RACE with molecular barcodes was used to prepare TCR beta libraries. The study's own analysis went as follows. A new computational method, built on a probabilistic model of VDJ rearrangement, was used to identify disease-linked TCR variants. TCRdb took the public reads, trimmed them with fastp at Q25, ran MiXCR for clone calling and kept in-frame beta chains. Rows are combined by CDR3 protein, so each entry shows the most common genes and DNA. The V and J calls shown here were made by TCRdb, not taken from the authors' results. A total of some 240,000 distinct CDR3 sequences appear in this sample, roughly a quarter of them only once. The top ten constitute roughly 0.6% of the sample. CDR1 and CDR2 were assigned from the germline V gene as SGHVS and FNYEAQ. Counted from cysteine to phenylalanine, this CDR3 has 18 amino acids. Solely the CDR3 DNA is kept, with 54 bases framed from the first base. After removal of 1 base from V and 1 base from J, the junction retains 12 bases not matched to a gene.

The receptor was isolated from a male donor with ankylosing spondylitis or in good health (not recorded which). The sequenced sample consisted of blood, either unsorted or a sorted T cell fraction (not recorded which). This chain is built from TRBV7-6 and TRBJ1-2, and 7 bases in between align with TRBD1. This receptor has the CDR3 CASSLERRTGNFNYGYTF. The DNA sequence is TGTGCCAGCAGCTTAGAGAGGAGGACAGGCAACTTTAACTATGGCTACACCTTC.